The 27 T cell receptor beta chains given below trace back to one sample, sequenced in a study of shared T cell receptors in the human thymus. Repertoires were generated with immunoSEQ multiplex PCR, while TCRdb's copy carries only in-frame clones and drops some. Among 700,000 or so clones listed, 70% to 90% were seen once. These same data were also listed under a study on human thymus T cells.

What was sequenced was thymocytes. The receptor set was obtained from a girl under three years old with a congenital heart defect.

The chain recombines TRBV28 with TRBJ1-1; 7 nucleotides match TRBD1. This CDR3 contains 12 residues. Unmatched junction bases numbered 6, after V lost 6 bases and J lost 8 bases. Germline V CDR1 and CDR2: MDHEN, SYDVKM. The CDR3 DNA follows: TGTGCCAGCAGAGAGTCGGACAGGGAAGCTTTCTTT. The encoded protein is CASRESDREAFF.

The rearrangement uses TRBV28 and TRBJ2-3; 10 bases align to TRBD2. CDR1 and CDR2 (germline): MDHEN, SYDVKM. CDR3 length: 18 residues. V was clipped by 5 bases and J by 2 bases; unmatched bases: 13. CDR3 nucleotide sequence: TGTGCCAGCAGTGGGGGGACCGGACTAGCGGCTTACACAGATACGCAGTATTTT. Its protein product is CASSGGTGLAAYTDTQYF.

The V and J genes are TRBV6-1 and TRBJ1-4, with D possibly TRBD1 on 5 matching bases. The CDR3 extends over 15 amino acids. Germline CDR1 reads MNHNS; CDR2 reads SASEGT. Trimming stripped 7 bases from V and 8 bases from J, with 20 bases between. The CDR3 here is CASTMTEPSSEKLFF. The CDR3 coding sequence is TGTGCCAGCACCATGACAGAGCCCTCATCAGAAAAACTGTTTTTT.

The CDR3 DNA is TGTGCCAGCAGTTTAGGGGGCAGAACCTACAATGAGCAGTTCTTC. Protein product: CASSLGGRTYNEQFF. The chain links TRBV27 to TRBJ2-1; TRBD1 might be the D (6 bases). This CDR3 comprises 15 residues. CDR1 and CDR2 (germline): MNHEY, SMNVEV (reference sequence). Trimming took off 2 bases at V and 2 bases at J, with 10 bases between the two ends.

The rearrangement joins TRBV27 to TRBJ1-2; 7 nucleotides match TRBD1. V was pared by 4 bases and J by 0 bases, with 8 bases of the junction left unmatched. The germline gives CDR1 MNHEY, CDR2 SMNVEV (reference sequence). The CDR3 length is 16 residues. CDR3 nucleotide sequence: TGTGCCAGCAGTTGGGCAGGGGGAGAGACTAACTATGGCTACACCTTC. Its protein product is CASSWAGGETNYGYTF.

The V gene is TRBV7-9, the J gene TRBJ1-2; 9 nucleotides line up with TRBD1. V shed 1 base, J shed 6 bases, and the junction held 6 bases outside the gene matches. Germline lookup yields CDR1 SEHNR and CDR2 FQNEAQ (reference sequence). CDR3 length: 15 residues. DNA of the CDR3: TGTGCCAGCAGCTTAGACCAGGGACAGGGACATGGCTACACCTTC. It encodes CASSLDQGQGHGYTF. The full variable domain, completed using reference TRBV7-9 and TRBJ1-2, is DTGVSQNPRHKITKRGQNVTFRCDPISEHNRLYWYRQTLGQGPEFLTYFQNEAQLEKSRLLSDRFSAERPKGSFSTLEIQRTEQGDSAMYLCASSLDQGQGHGYTFGSGTRLTVV.

The CDR3 bases are TGTGCCAGCAGCCCCGGGACAGACAATTCACCCCTCCACTTT. Translation: CASSPGTDNSPLHF. The genes are TRBV7-9 and TRBJ1-6; 7 nucleotides match TRBD1. CDR3 length equals 14 residues. J gave up 7 bases and V 5 bases, and 5 bases lay outside the gene matches. Germline assignment: CDR1 SEHNR and CDR2 FQNEAQ (reference sequence). Complete variable domain (other parts from reference TRBV7-9 and TRBJ1-6): DTGVSQNPRHKITKRGQNVTFRCDPISEHNRLYWYRQTLGQGPEFLTYFQNEAQLEKSRLLSDRFSAERPKGSFSTLEIQRTEQGDSAMYLCASSPGTDNSPLHFGNGTRLTVT.

The genes are TRBV28 and TRBJ1-1; no firm D call. The CDR3 runs to 13 residues. Trimming stripped 3 bases from V and 5 bases from J, with 10 bases between. Germline CDR1 and CDR2: MDHEN and SYDVKM. This CDR3 reads CASSLANGTEAFF. CDR3 DNA: TGTGCCAGCAGTTTGGCGAACGGGACTGAAGCTTTCTTT.

The chain employs TRBV6-4 and TRBJ1-6; the match to TRBD1 covers 7 bases. J was trimmed by 5 bases and V by 8 bases; bases with no gene match: 3. The CDR3 contains 13 residues. Germline V gene sequence: CDR1 MRHNA, CDR2 SNTAGT. The CDR3 DNA reads as TGTGCCAGCGCAACAGGGGATAATTCACCCCTCCACTTT. Residues: CASATGDNSPLHF.

The rearrangement links TRBV5-5 to TRBJ2-1; 7 bases match TRBD2. Germline trimming cut 1 base from V and 3 bases from J; bases unmatched to any gene: 4. The CDR3 runs 15 residues. The germline gives CDR1 SGHKS, CDR2 YYEKEE (reference sequence). CDR3 DNA sequence: TGTGCCAGCAGCTTGAAGTGGGGGGGCTACAATGAGCAGTTCTTC. Residues: CASSLKWGGYNEQFF.

This clone has just a few counts. This chain uses TRBV19 with TRBJ2-5; D is undetermined. The CDR3 totals 12 residues. V lost 8 bases and J lost 5, with 12 bases in between. CDR1 and CDR2 (germline): LNHDA, SQIVND (reference sequence). Written as DNA, the CDR3 is TGTGCCAGTTCCTCGATCGGGGAGACCCAGTACTTC. This translates into CASSSIGETQYF.

In DNA form, the CDR3 reads TGTGCCAGCAGTTTACGGGAGGGGGGGGAAGGTGGAGTCTATGGCTACACCTTC. It encodes CASSLREGGEGGVYGYTF. The chain is built from TRBV27 and TRBJ1-2, with D maybe TRBD1 (6 bases). Trimming pared 2 bases from V and 4 bases from J, leaving 23 bases between. CDR1 is MNHEY and CDR2 is SMNVEV in the germline V gene (reference sequence). The CDR3 is 18 residues long.

The V and J genes are TRBV4-1 and TRBJ1-2; D perhaps matches TRBD1 (5 bases). This CDR3 has 15 residues. Germline V gene data show CDR1 as MGHRA and CDR2 as YSYEKL. V lost 4 bases and J 4 bases, leaving 16 bases between the germline ends. The CDR3 DNA reads as TGCGCCAGCAGCCCGCGGGACGGCAATTTCTATGGCTACACCTTC. This codes for CASSPRDGNFYGYTF.

This sequence joins TRBV19 and TRBJ1-4; 9 nucleotides agree with TRBD1. From germline, CDR1 is LNHDA and CDR2 SQIVND (reference sequence). Trimming removed 4 bases from V and 5 bases from J; junction bases left unmatched: 11. This CDR3 has 17 residues. The DNA of the CDR3 is TGTGCCAGTAGTACCTCCTGGGACAGGGCTAACAATGAAAAACTGTTTTTT. This codes for CASSTSWDRANNEKLFF.

The chain employs TRBV5-1 and TRBJ1-1; D unclear. Germline V CDR1 and CDR2: SGHRS, YFSETQ. The CDR3 totals 13 residues. Trimming cost V 3 bases and J 0 bases, with 6 bases left between them. CDR3 protein: CASSSQMNTEAFF. The CDR3 region has the DNA TGCGCCAGCAGCTCACAGATGAACACTGAAGCTTTCTTT.

The chain employs TRBV5-1 and TRBJ1-2, with D uncertain. V gave up 0 bases and J gave up 5 bases, with 11 bases separating them. Germline V gives CDR1 SGHRS, CDR2 YFSETQ. The CDR3 covers 14 residues. CDR3 protein: CASSLDGYRYGYTF. In nucleotides, the CDR3 is TGCGCCAGCAGCTTGGACGGATACAGATATGGCTACACCTTC.

This chain joins TRBV27 and TRBJ2-2; TRBD1 agrees at 10 bases. The CDR3 length is 16 residues. Germline CDR1 MNHEY, CDR2 SMNVEV (reference sequence). The trim removed 9 bases at V and 6 bases at J, leaving 13 bases unmatched. The DNA for the CDR3 is TGTGCCAGTTCAAAACCCGGGACAGGGGTCCCCGGGGAGCTGTTTTTT. Protein product: CASSKPGTGVPGELFF.

The chain is built from TRBV6-5 and TRBJ2-5, with 8 bases identical to TRBD1. CDR1 is MNHEY, CDR2 SVGAGI, per germline. Trimming removed 6 bases from V and 4 bases from J; junction bases left unmatched: 7. The CDR3 length is 14 residues. CDR3 sequence reads: CASRDGQGGETQYF. CDR3 nucleotides: TGTGCCAGCAGGGACGGACAGGGAGGAGAGACCCAGTACTTC.

This sequence joins TRBV27 and TRBJ2-7; TRBD2 might be the D (6 bases). This CDR3 has 15 residues. The germline V and J ends were trimmed by 6 bases and 0 bases, with 15 bases remaining between them. Germline lookup yields CDR1 MNHEY and CDR2 SMNVEV (reference sequence). The CDR3 reads CASRPGLSSSYEQYF. DNA of the CDR3: TGTGCCAGCAGGCCGGGACTCTCGAGCTCCTACGAGCAGTACTTC.

The J gene is TRBJ1-1, the V gene TRBV6-1; no definite D call. There are 14 residues in the CDR3. The V and J ends lost 4 bases and 7 bases respectively, with 16 bases between them. Germline CDR1 and CDR2: MNHNS and SASEGT. This CDR3 reads CASSVPDGIVEAFF. The CDR3 region has the DNA TGTGCCAGCAGTGTTCCGGACGGGATAGTTGAAGCTTTCTTT.

A few counts support this clone. The CDR3 here is CASSPGVGTLNTEAFF. The CDR3 region has the DNA TGTGCCAGCAGCCCAGGGGTGGGTACCTTGAACACTGAAGCTTTCTTT. J is TRBJ1-1 and V is TRBV7-9; possible D gene TRBD1, 6 bases. The CDR3 extends over 16 amino acids. The germline V gene has CDR1 SEHNR and CDR2 FQNEAQ (reference sequence). Between the trimmed V and J ends, which lost 5 bases and 0 bases, there was a span of 16 bases.

The chain couples TRBV5-1 to TRBJ2-7; 12 bases map to TRBD1. Germline CDR1 and CDR2: SGHRS and YFSETQ. The J segment lost 4 bases and the V segment lost 4 bases, leaving 9 bases of the junction unmatched. The length of the CDR3 is 16 residues. CDR3 DNA: TGCGCCAGCAGCGGAAGGGGACAGGGGGCAGGATACGAGCAGTACTTC. Translated: CASSGRGQGAGYEQYF. Combining the CDR3 with reference TRBV5-1 and TRBJ2-7 gives the whole variable domain KAGVTQTPRYLIKTRGQQVTLSCSPISGHRSVSWYQQTPGQGLQFLFEYFSETQRNKGNFPGRFSGRQFSNSRSEMNVSTLELGDSALYLCASSGRGQGAGYEQYFGPGTRLTVT.

Here the CDR3 reads CASSRSTGNEQFF. The CDR3 nucleotides read TGTGCCAGCAGCCGTTCGACAGGGAATGAGCAGTTCTTC. The chain is built from TRBV7-3 and TRBJ2-1; 7 bases fit TRBD1. This CDR3 spans 13 amino acids. Germline V gene data show CDR1 as SGHTA and CDR2 as FQGTGA. V dropped 5 bases and J dropped 7; count of bases not matched to a gene: 5.

The chain is built from TRBV11-2 and TRBJ2-3, with 10 bases that match TRBD2. The CDR3 is made up of 17 amino acids. The trim removed 1 base at V and 2 bases at J, leaving 6 bases unmatched. Germline V gene lookup returns CDR1 SGHAT and CDR2 FQNNGV. The CDR3 DNA is TGTGCCAGCAGCTTAGGGGCTAGCGGGGGACTCACAGATACGCAGTATTTT. The encoded protein is CASSLGASGGLTDTQYF. Combining the CDR3 with reference TRBV11-2 and TRBJ2-3 gives the whole variable domain EAGVAQSPRYKIIEKRQSVAFWCNPISGHATLYWYQQILGQGPKLLIQFQNNGVVDDSQLPKDRFSAERLKGVDSTLKIQPAKLEDSAVYLCASSLGASGGLTDTQYFGPGTRLTVL.

V is TRBV4-1 and J is TRBJ1-1; tentative D call: TRBD1 (6 bases). This CDR3 region has 16 residues. CDR1 and CDR2 from the germline V gene are MGHRA and YSYEKL. V gave up 2 bases and J gave up 0 bases, with 13 bases separating them. The CDR3 protein is CASSQWEGDLNTEAFF. CDR3 sequence (DNA): TGCGCCAGCAGCCAATGGGAGGGGGATCTGAACACTGAAGCTTTCTTT.

This chain joins TRBV9 and TRBJ2-4, with D possibly TRBD1 on 5 matching bases. The germline gives CDR1 SGDLS, CDR2 YYNGEE. V lost 2 bases to trimming and J lost 8 bases, with 23 bases between them. The CDR3 runs to 17 residues. In nucleotides, the CDR3 is TGTGCCAGCAGCGTGACTCTCAGGGCCGCTCAAGGGGACATTCAGTACTTC. Protein: CASSVTLRAAQGDIQYF.

The chain joins TRBV5-6 to TRBJ1-3; the match to TRBD1 covers 9 bases. This CDR3 spans 18 amino acids. Germline CDR1 and CDR2: SGHDT and YYEEEE. V lost 0 bases to trimming and J lost 4 bases; unmatched junction nucleotides: 11. The DNA of the CDR3 is TGTGCCAGCAGCTTGGCGGAAAGGGGACAGGGCCCCGGAAACACCATATATTTT. Amino acids: CASSLAERGQGPGNTIYF.